The clone carrying this TCR beta chain was observed a few times. Germline CDR1 MGHRA, CDR2 YSYEKL. Deletions cut 4 bases from V and 4 bases from J, with 10 bases between. The CDR3 runs to 14 residues. Ahead of any ophthalmopathy symptoms, the blood sample was obtained at the first diagnosis of hyperthyroidism. The data derive from a study of T cells in Graves' hyperthyroidism and ophthalmopathy. TCR beta CDR3 regions were amplified from RNA transcripts. The HTBI primer set was used in a first-round RT-PCR of the TCR CDR3. TCRdb passed the multiplex PCR reads through MiXCR, listing each CDR3 protein once. The sample lists some 150,000 distinct CDR3 sequences, approximately 20% seen once, with 60% to 70% in the top ten.

The specimen was blood. This chain joins TRBV4-1 and TRBJ2-2; D is possibly TRBD1 (6 bases). The receptor was derived from a woman in her forties or fifties with Graves' hyperthyroidism that later progressed to Graves' ophthalmopathy. In nucleotides, the CDR3 is TGCGCCAGCAGCCCCGGACAGCGCACCGGGGAGCTGTTTTTT. It encodes CASSPGQRTGELFF.